These 20 T cell receptor beta chains were sequenced from one sample in a study of response to subunit inactivated influenza vaccine. TCRdb used MiXCR to reprocess the RT-PCR reads, holding one entry per CDR3 protein. The repertoire holds under 950,000 distinct CDR3 sequences, roughly 20% seen once, with roughly a tenth in the top ten. The material sequenced was PBMCs from blood, taken more than 4 days after vaccination. These receptors were collected from a middle-aged man who received an inactivated influenza vaccine.

This clonotype was seen only a few times. V is TRBV6-2 or TRBV6-3 and J is TRBJ2-5; D gene ambiguous. Trimming shortened V by 8 bases and J by 2 bases, and 15 bases separated the two germline ends. This CDR3 comprises 14 residues. CDR1 and CDR2 (germline): MNHEY, SVGEGT. The CDR3 is CASEVRPSQETQYF. CDR3 DNA: TGTGCCAGCGAAGTGAGACCATCGCAAGAGACCCAGTACTTC.

This clonotype occurred a few times. V and J are TRBV5-6 and TRBJ2-7, with no clear D. The CDR3 is made up of 12 amino acids. V was pared by 2 bases and J by 7 bases, with 10 bases between. Germline CDR1 is SGHDT and CDR2 is YYEEEE. The CDR3 region is CASSLSVVEQYF. The CDR3 region has the DNA TGTGCCAGCAGCTTAAGCGTTGTGGAGCAGTACTTC.

This clonotype has just a few counts. The gene calls are TRBV6-1 and TRBJ2-1, with D hard to call. V lost 2 bases, J lost 7 bases, and 9 bases lay in between. CDR3 length equals 13 residues. Germline V gene sequence: CDR1 MNHNS, CDR2 SASEGT. The CDR3, as DNA: TGTGCCAGCAGTGAATTATGGGTTAATGAGCAGTTCTTC. This sequence encodes CASSELWVNEQFF.

This clonotype came up a few times. The CDR3 DNA is TGTGCCAGCAGCCGCACAGGGCGTTCTAGCACAGATACGCAGTATTTT. It translates to CASSRTGRSSTDTQYF. This chain joins TRBV6-1 and TRBJ2-3, with TRBD1 as a possible D gene (6 bases). Germline CDR1 MNHNS, CDR2 SASEGT. Deletions cut 6 bases from V and 0 bases from J, with 16 bases between. This CDR3 spans 16 amino acids.

The CDR3 bases are TGCGCCAGCAGCCGTAATGCACAAGAGACCCAGTACTTC. It codes for CASSRNAQETQYF. V and J are TRBV4-3 and TRBJ2-5; D gene uncertain. The germline gives CDR1 LGHNA, CDR2 YSLEER. This CDR3 contains 13 residues. V was shortened by 4 bases and J by 2 bases, with 8 bases between the two germline ends.

The rearrangement links TRBV20-1 to TRBJ1-5; no clear D. This CDR3 is built from 14 residues. V gave up 1 base and J gave up 3 bases, with 10 bases separating them. Germline CDR1 reads DFQATT; CDR2 reads SNEGSKA (reference sequence). DNA of the CDR3: TGCAGTGCTAGAGGTCGGGCCACCAATCAGCCCCAGCATTTT. It translates to CSARGRATNQPQHF.

This clonotype has a handful of counts. The V and J genes are TRBV4-2 and TRBJ1-3; no clear D. The germline V gene has CDR1 LGHNA and CDR2 YNFKEQ. V was pared by 2 bases and J by 2 bases, with 7 bases between. The CDR3 loop spans 14 amino acids. CDR3 sequence reads: CASSQSTTGNTIYF. The CDR3 nucleotides are TGTGCCAGCAGCCAATCGACTACTGGAAACACCATATATTTT.

The gene calls are TRBV20-1 and TRBJ2-7, with a weak D call TRBD2 (5 bases). From germline, CDR1 is DFQATT and CDR2 SNEGSKA (reference sequence). The CDR3 runs to 14 residues. Trimming left V 0 bases short and J 2 bases short, with 11 bases between. The CDR3 region has the DNA TGCAGTGCTAGAGATCCTAGCCGTGCCTACGAGCAGTACTTC. As protein: CSARDPSRAYEQYF.

This clonotype came up many times. This could be a read error, since a much larger clone is one nucleotide away. The gene calls are TRBV7-2 and TRBJ2-3; D gene ambiguous. V lost 5 bases, J lost 2 bases, and 2 bases lay in between. Germline CDR1 is SGHTA and CDR2 is FQGNSA. This CDR3 is 11 amino acids long. The CDR3 is CASSATDTQYF. The CDR3 DNA sequence: TGTGCCAGCAGCGCCACAGATACGCAGTATTTT.

This clonotype was counted a few times. The V gene is TRBV24-1, the J gene TRBJ2-1, with 9 bases aligning to TRBD1. Germline V gene lookup returns CDR1 KGHDR and CDR2 SFDVKD. V shed 3 bases, J shed 11 bases, and the junction held 7 bases outside the gene matches. The CDR3 is made up of 14 amino acids. The CDR3 DNA is TGTGCCACCAGTGATCCGGGACAGGGAAATAAGCAGTTCTTC. It is translated as CATSDPGQGNKQFF.

This clonotype was seen a handful of times. The V call is TRBV6-5, the J call TRBJ2-3, with no clear D. This CDR3 region has 15 residues. Germline CDR1 MNHEY, CDR2 SVGAGI. The V end was cut by 1 base, the J end by 6 bases, with 14 bases between. The CDR3 is CASSYYKGFPDTQYF. CDR3 DNA sequence: TGTGCCAGCAGTTACTATAAGGGTTTTCCGGATACGCAGTATTTT.

This chain links TRBV6-1 with TRBJ2-7; D possibly corresponds to TRBD1 (5 bases). Germline-derived CDR1 and CDR2 are MNHNS and SASEGT. This CDR3 is built from 14 residues. Trimming pared 5 bases from V and 2 bases from J, leaving 13 bases between. The CDR3 DNA is TGTGCCAGCAGTCCGACTTTGACAGCCTACGAGCAGTACTTC. Protein product: CASSPTLTAYEQYF.

This clonotype was picked up many times. V usage is TRBV5-6 and J usage is TRBJ2-7; D is unclear. This CDR3 has 12 residues. With 4 bases removed from V and 4 bases from J, the gap between germline ends came to 9 bases. Germline V gene data show CDR1 as SGHDT and CDR2 as YYEEEE. DNA for the CDR3: TGTGCCAGCAGCGGATTGGGTTACGAGCAGTACTTC. Amino acid sequence: CASSGLGYEQYF.

There are a few counts of this clonotype. The chain links TRBV11-2 to TRBJ2-5; a possible D gene is TRBD2 (6 bases). The CDR3 has 17 residues. Between the trimmed V and J ends, which lost 1 base and 2 bases, there was a span of 17 bases. The germline CDR1 and CDR2 sequences are SGHAT and FQNNGV. The CDR3, as DNA: TGTGCCAGCAGCTTAGGCCCGACTAGAACACGTCAAGAGACCCAGTACTTC. Translating gives CASSLGPTRTRQETQYF.

This clonotype has only one observation. CDR3 loop: CSVEKSSVSTDTQYF. The CDR3 DNA follows: TGCAGCGTTGAGAAGTCTAGCGTTAGCACAGATACGCAGTATTTT. V and J are TRBV29-1 and TRBJ2-3; TRBD2 might be the D (6 bases). Germline V CDR1 and CDR2: SQVTM, ANQGSEA. The CDR3 sequence is 15 residues long. Trimming left V 3 bases short and J 0 bases short, with 13 bases between.

The chain recombines TRBV4-2 with TRBJ2-3; 13 positions match TRBD2. Germline values: CDR1 LGHNA, CDR2 YNFKEQ. The CDR3 is made up of 16 amino acids. Trimming removed 4 bases from V and 2 bases from J; junction bases left unmatched: 3. The CDR3 here is CASSLTSGGATDTQYF. The DNA for the CDR3 is TGTGCCAGCAGCCTAACTAGCGGGGGGGCCACAGATACGCAGTATTTT.

In its sample, this clonotype was seen a few times. Written as DNA, the CDR3 is TGCGCCAGCAGCGGAGGGTGGTTTGACACTGAAGCTTTCTTT. Amino acid sequence: CASSGGWFDTEAFF. The rearrangement links TRBV5-1 to TRBJ1-1; no clear D. V was pared by 4 bases and J by 3 bases, with 13 bases between. This CDR3 comprises 14 residues. The germline CDR1 and CDR2 sequences are SGHRS and YFSETQ.

The chain couples TRBV2 to TRBJ2-1; D could derive from TRBD1 or TRBD2 (5 bases each). The CDR3 runs to 14 residues. The V and J ends lost 5 bases and 5 bases respectively, with 13 bases between them. Germline V gene lookup returns CDR1 SNHLY and CDR2 FYNNEI. The CDR3 nucleotides are TGTGCCAGCAGTACTGGGTGGGGGAACAATGAGCAGTTCTTC. Amino acids: CASSTGWGNNEQFF.

The rearrangement joins TRBV24-1 to TRBJ2-3; possibly TRBD1 for D (6 bases). This CDR3 region has 14 residues. V dropped 5 bases and J dropped 5 bases, with 13 bases sitting between them. Germline assignment: CDR1 KGHDR and CDR2 SFDVKD. The CDR3 DNA sequence: TGTGCCACCAGTGCCAGGGGCGGAAGAGATACGCAGTATTTT. Protein product: CATSARGGRDTQYF.

The chain links TRBV5-1 to TRBJ2-5; the match to TRBD2 covers 7 bases. V dropped 4 bases and J dropped 4; count of bases not matched to a gene: 4. The CDR3 sequence is 13 residues long. Germline assignment: CDR1 SGHRS and CDR2 YFSETQ. CDR3 sequence (DNA): TGCGCCAGCAGCGCTACTAGCGCAGAGACCCAGTACTTC. Translating gives CASSATSAETQYF.